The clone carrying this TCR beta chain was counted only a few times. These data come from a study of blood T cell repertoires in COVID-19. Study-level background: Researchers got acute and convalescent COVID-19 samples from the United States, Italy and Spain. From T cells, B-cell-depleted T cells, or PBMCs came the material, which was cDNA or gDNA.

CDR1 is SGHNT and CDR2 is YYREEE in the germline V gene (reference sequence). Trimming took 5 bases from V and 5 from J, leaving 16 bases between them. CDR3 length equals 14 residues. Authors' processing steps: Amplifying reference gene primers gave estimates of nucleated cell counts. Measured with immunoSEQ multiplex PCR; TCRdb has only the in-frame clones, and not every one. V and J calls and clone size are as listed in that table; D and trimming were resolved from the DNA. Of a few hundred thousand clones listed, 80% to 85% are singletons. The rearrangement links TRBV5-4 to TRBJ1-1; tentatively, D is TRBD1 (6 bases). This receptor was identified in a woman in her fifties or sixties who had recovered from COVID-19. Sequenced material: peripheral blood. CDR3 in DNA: TGTGCCAGCAGACCACAGGGTTTGGGAACTGAAGCTTTCTTT. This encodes CASRPQGLGTEAFF.